The TCR beta chain under discussion was sequenced for a study of T-cell memory formation after mild COVID-19. Study information: There were largely donor-specific TCR clusters.

TCRdb processed the 5' RACE reads anew with MiXCR; each CDR3 protein has one entry. The sample records about 350,000 distinct CDR3 sequences, approximately 13% being singletons. CDR1 is MGHDK, CDR2 SYGVNS, per germline. CDR3 size: 12 residues. Trimming pared 5 bases from V and 1 base from J, leaving 5 bases between. Overall study findings and caveats: Day 15 to 85 contractors were CD4/CD8 balanced; later expanders leaned CD4+. Prior to infection, memory already included some responding clones, suggesting cross-reactive memory joined.

For this clonotype: What it binds is not known.

Sequenced input: PBMCs or a T cell subset sorted from them (not recorded which). The sequence came from a man between 18 and 29 years old who had mild COVID-19 (a few samples of this study predate the infection). Cell type and time point are not known. V and J are TRBV25-1 and TRBJ1-1; no reliable D call. The CDR3 is CASSIQNTEAFF. In nucleotides, the CDR3 is TGTGCCAGCAGTATTCAGAACACTGAAGCTTTCTTT.